One and the same sample provided the 8 T cell receptor beta chains below, sequenced in a study of tumor-infiltrating lymphocytes in primary liver carcinoma. Co-extracting RNA and DNA was done with about 17-30 mg of unsorted bulk tissue as input. The template, approximately 500 ng total RNA, yielded TCR beta cDNA made with a constant-region primer. Slightly modified ARM-PCR served as the procedure for the TCR beta libraries. These libraries came from three rounds of nested multiplex PCR. Rounds one and two of PCR, each of approximately 11 cycles, were primed with TRBV1-TRBV30 forward primers and a C-beta reverse primer. MiXCR, applied by TCRdb to the multiplex PCR reads, yields one record per CDR3 protein. The table includes 100,000 to 150,000 distinct CDR3 sequences, 55% to 75% detected once. The sequencing input was liver tumor tissue from sampling region 3. Indicated subset: tumor region T3, left-lateral pole. The receptors come from a woman aged 55 to 70 with primary liver carcinoma and hepatitis B virus infection.

This clonotype was seen ten or more times. The chain recombines TRBV11-2 with TRBJ2-3; TRBD2 agrees at 8 bases. Trimming removed 1 base from V and 4 bases from J; junction bases left unmatched: 10. This CDR3 spans 17 amino acids. The V gene's germline CDR1 is SGHAT and CDR2 FQNNGV. Written as DNA, the CDR3 is TGTGCCAGCAGCTTAGGAAGGCTAGGGCGGGAGGCAGATACGCAGTATTTT. It is translated as CASSLGRLGREADTQYF.

In the case of this clonotype: The CDR3 carries no conserved terminal phenylalanine or tryptophan, so it likely arises from a read error. V gene TRBV11-2 combines with J gene TRBJ2-1; 9 nucleotides match TRBD1. CDR3 length: 15 amino acids. Germline loops: CDR1 SGHAT, CDR2 FQNNGV. The CDR3 DNA sequence: TGTGCCAGCAGCTTACTTAATGACAGGGGGAATGATCAGTTCTTA. This gives the protein CASSLLNDRGNDQFL.

On this clonotype: This may come from a read error, since a much larger clone is one base off. V and J are TRBV28 and TRBJ2-3; a weak D match, TRBD2 (5 bases). Germline CDR1 reads MDHEN; CDR2 reads SYDVKM. Trimming shortened V by 6 bases and J by 1 base, and 8 bases separated the two germline ends. CDR3 length: 13 residues. The CDR3 loop reads CASSRGGTDTQYF. The CDR3 DNA sequence: TGTGCCAGCAGCCGGGGAGGCACAGATACGCAGTATTTT.

The chain carries TRBV5-4 and TRBJ2-2; TRBD2 is a possible D gene (7 bases). The CDR3 has 17 residues. Germline values: CDR1 SGHNT, CDR2 YYREEE (reference sequence). The germline V and J ends were trimmed by 4 bases and 3 bases, with 19 bases remaining between them. CDR3 in DNA: TGTGCCAGCAGCAGGGGGAGGGGGATAGGGGACACCGGGGAGCTGTTTTTT. Its translation is CASSRGRGIGDTGELFF.

As to this clonotype: The final CDR3 position lacks the conserved phenylalanine or tryptophan, pointing to a likely read error. In DNA form, the CDR3 reads TGTGCCAGCAGCTTAGGGGAGGCAGATGAGCAGTTCTTA. Translated, it gives CASSLGEADEQFL. The chain employs TRBV11-3 and TRBJ2-1; D is perhaps TRBD2 (6 bases). Germline V gene sequence: CDR1 SGHNT, CDR2 YENEEA. The CDR3 is 13 residues long. V lost 1 base and J 8 bases, leaving 9 bases between the germline ends.

Concerning this clonotype: An end of the junction does not agree with germline; a read error may underlie this. This chain joins TRBV7-9 and TRBJ1-3, with TRBD1 matching 9 bases. CDR1 is SEHNR and CDR2 is FQNEAQ in the germline V gene (reference sequence). The CDR3 loop spans 15 amino acids. The CDR3 sequence is CTSLTQGASGNTIYF. In DNA, the CDR3 is TGTACCAGCCTTACACAGGGGGCCTCTGGAAACACCATATATTTT.

In regard to this clonotype: This may stem from a read error, because a much larger clone lies one nucleotide away. CDR3 DNA: TGTACCAGCAGTTTGGGGGGTCGAGCCCGAAGGACAGATACGCAGTATTTT. It yields the protein CTSSLGGRARRTDTQYF. The chain is built from TRBV12-3 or TRBV12-4 and TRBJ2-3; tentative D call: TRBD2 (6 bases). The length of the CDR3 is 17 residues.

About this clonotype itself: This sequence may be a read error, since a much larger clone differs from it by one base. The chain uses TRBV7-3 and TRBJ2-1, with TRBD2 matching over 10 bases. CDR3 length: 15 residues. CDR1 is SGHTA, CDR2 FQGTGA, per germline. CDR3: CASSFGLAGVGEQIF. The CDR3 bases are TGTGCCAGCAGCTTTGGTCTAGCGGGAGTCGGGGAGCAGATCTTC.